The 20 T cell receptor beta chains below all came from one sample that was sequenced in a study of shared clonotypes between healthy human individuals. Terminally differentiated effector memory CD45RA+ cells were excluded by CCR7 positive selection of CD45RO-negative cells. Sequenced by immunoSEQ multiplex PCR; TCRdb stores in-frame clones only, minus some. The sample yields about 2 million clones, approximately 95% seen once. Sequencing input: naive CD8+ T cells sorted from blood. Source of these receptors: a man aged 18 to 29 in good health.

This clone was counted once. The V call is TRBV11-2, the J call TRBJ2-7, with 8 bases identical to TRBD1. Germline V lookup: CDR1 SGHAT, CDR2 FQNNGV. This CDR3 has 14 residues. Unmatched junction bases numbered 3, after V lost 5 bases and J lost 0 bases. The CDR3 region is CASSIGQGSYEQYF. The CDR3 coding sequence is TGTGCCAGCAGCATCGGACAGGGCTCCTACGAGCAGTACTTC. Combining the CDR3 with reference TRBV11-2 and TRBJ2-7 gives the whole variable domain EAGVAQSPRYKIIEKRQSVAFWCNPISGHATLYWYQQILGQGPKLLIQFQNNGVVDDSQLPKDRFSAERLKGVDSTLKIQPAKLEDSAVYLCASSIGQGSYEQYFGPGTRLTVT.

V gene TRBV6-6 combines with J gene TRBJ1-5; weak D call: TRBD1 (6 bases). Germline V gene lookup returns CDR1 MNHNY and CDR2 SVGAGI (reference sequence). Trimming took 7 bases from V and 7 from J, leaving 17 bases between them. This CDR3 is built from 14 residues. CDR3 in DNA: TGTGCCAGCAATTTCGGGGGCGCCGAGCAGCCCCAGCATTTT. Translating gives CASNFGGAEQPQHF.

This clone appeared a single time. This rearrangement joins TRBV28 to TRBJ1-1; 9 positions match TRBD1. The germline V gene has CDR1 MDHEN and CDR2 SYDVKM. J was trimmed by 2 bases and V by 8 bases; bases with no gene match: 6. The CDR3 covers 14 residues. The CDR3 DNA sequence: TGTGCCAGCGAGCGGGACAGGGTAAACACTGAAGCTTTCTTT. Protein sequence: CASERDRVNTEAFF.

This rearrangement joins TRBV27 to TRBJ1-6; no reliable D call. Deletions cut 6 bases from V and 6 bases from J, with 12 bases between. Germline lookup yields CDR1 MNHEY and CDR2 SMNVEV (reference sequence). The CDR3 spans 14 residues. CDR3 amino acids: CASSPGIINSPLHF. CDR3 DNA: TGTGCCAGCAGCCCTGGGATTATTAATTCACCCCTCCACTTT.

The rearrangement joins TRBV4-1 to TRBJ2-7; tentatively, D is TRBD1 or TRBD2 (6 bases each). Trimming removed 7 bases from V and 7 bases from J, with 11 bases in between. Germline assignment: CDR1 MGHRA and CDR2 YSYEKL. The CDR3 contains 11 residues. The CDR3 bases are TGCGCCAGCACCCGAGGGGGGGAGCAGTACTTC. Amino acids: CASTRGGEQYF.

The chain links TRBV10-1 to TRBJ2-1; D is unclear. Looked up from germline, CDR1 is WNHNN and CDR2 is SYGVQD (reference sequence). This CDR3 comprises 13 residues. Trimming removed 0 bases from V and 7 bases from J, with 7 bases in between. The DNA for the CDR3 is TGCGCCAGCAGTGAGTCAGGGCTGAATGAGCAGTTCTTC. This sequence encodes CASSESGLNEQFF.

This chain uses TRBV5-4 with TRBJ2-7; the D is unclear. Germline CDR1 SGHNT, CDR2 YYREEE (reference sequence). Trimming removed 0 bases at V and 12 bases at J, with 10 bases between. The CDR3 is 11 amino acids. CDR3 nucleotide sequence: TGTGCCAGCAGCTTGGACACTGTGAGGTACTTC. Translating gives CASSLDTVRYF.

The V gene is TRBV7-9, the J gene TRBJ2-6, with 9 bases lining up with TRBD1. Per the germline V gene, CDR1 is SEHNR and CDR2 is FQNEAQ (reference sequence). The CDR3 covers 18 residues. Losses at the gene ends were 0 bases for V and 4 bases for J; bases not matched to a gene: 7. The CDR3 loop is CASSLASQGAQGANVLTF. CDR3 sequence (DNA): TGTGCCAGCAGCTTAGCGTCACAGGGGGCGCAAGGGGCCAACGTCCTGACTTTC.

The chain joins TRBV7-9 to TRBJ2-3, with TRBD2 identical over 10 bases. With 5 bases clipped from V and 5 bases from J, the junction kept 7 bases outside the gene matches. CDR1 and CDR2 from the germline V gene are SEHNR and FQNEAQ (reference sequence). This CDR3 has 15 residues. This chain's CDR3 is CASSHGTSAGDTQYF. The CDR3 nucleotides are TGTGCCAGCAGCCACGGGACTAGCGCCGGAGATACGCAGTATTTT.

In the case of this clone: Other nucleotide sequences from this sample produce the same CDR3. The rearrangement joins TRBV6-5 to TRBJ1-1, with no clear D. Per germline, CDR1 MNHEY and CDR2 SVGAGI. Trimming removed 6 bases at V and 2 bases at J, with 10 bases between. The CDR3 extends over 13 amino acids. The CDR3 sequence: CASSAGRNTEAFF. For the CDR3, the DNA is TGTGCCAGCAGCGCCGGACGTAACACTGAAGCTTTCTTT.

V gene TRBV4-1 combines with J gene TRBJ1-4; D possibly corresponds to TRBD1 (5 bases). V was cut by 0 bases and J by 8 bases, with 16 bases left in between. Germline lookup yields CDR1 MGHRA and CDR2 YSYEKL. The CDR3 consists of 16 residues. The CDR3 coding sequence is TGCGCCAGCAGCCAAGATCTGGGACTCCGAAGGGAAAAACTGTTTTTT. Translation gives CASSQDLGLRREKLFF.

The chain employs TRBV7-9 and TRBJ1-5; TRBD1 matches at 7 bases. CDR3 size: 14 residues. Germline CDR1 reads SEHNR; CDR2 reads FQNEAQ (reference sequence). The J segment lost 5 bases and the V segment lost 5 bases, leaving 6 bases of the junction unmatched. The CDR3 DNA follows: TGTGCCAGCAGCCCCGGGACAGATTATCAGCCCCAGCATTTT. This encodes CASSPGTDYQPQHF.

This clone was observed a handful of times. The sample contains more than one DNA sequence encoding this CDR3. The chain has TRBV6-5 and TRBJ1-1; perhaps TRBD1 as D (5 bases). V dropped 2 bases and J dropped 1 base, with 8 bases sitting between them. From germline, CDR1 is MNHEY and CDR2 SVGAGI. The CDR3 extends over 14 amino acids. The CDR3 protein is CASSYGTANTEAFF. CDR3 DNA: TGTGCCAGCAGTTACGGGACGGCGAACACTGAAGCTTTCTTT.

CDR3: CASSPNPTPDDNEQFF. The CDR3, as DNA: TGTGCCAGCAGCCCTAACCCGACGCCCGACGACAATGAGCAGTTCTTC. The rearrangement uses TRBV7-3 and TRBJ2-1; the D is unclear. CDR3 length: 16 residues. Per germline, CDR1 SGHTA and CDR2 FQGTGA. Trimming cost V 5 bases and J 5 bases, with 19 bases left between them. The full variable domain, in which reference TRBV7-3 and TRBJ2-1 provide the parts outside the CDR3, is GAGVSQTPSNKVTEKGKYVELRCDPISGHTALYWYRQSLGQGPEFLIYFQGTGAADDSGLPNDRFFAVRPEGSVSTLKIQRTERGDSAVYLCASSPNPTPDDNEQFFGPGTRLTVL.

The chain uses TRBV7-9 and TRBJ2-7; 7 positions match TRBD1. The germline V gene encodes CDR1 SEHNR and CDR2 FQNEAQ (reference sequence). Unmatched junction bases numbered 3, after V lost 10 bases and J lost 0 bases. The length of the CDR3 is 12 residues. The CDR3 spells CATSGGSYEQYF. The CDR3 DNA sequence: TGTGCCACCTCAGGGGGCTCCTACGAGCAGTACTTC.

The CDR3 here is CASSLLWSSVDEQYF. CDR3 sequence (DNA): TGCGCCAGCAGCCTCTTATGGTCTAGCGTCGACGAGCAGTACTTC. The chain carries TRBV4-1 and TRBJ2-7, with D maybe TRBD2 (6 bases). V lost 4 bases and J 5 bases, leaving 18 bases between the germline ends. Germline V CDR1 and CDR2: MGHRA, YSYEKL. The CDR3 is 15 residues long.

The rearrangement uses TRBV9 and TRBJ2-1; 12 nucleotides match TRBD2. The CDR3 is 20 amino acids. The V gene end was trimmed by 3 bases and the J gene end by 0 bases; junction bases not matched to a gene: 13. The germline gives CDR1 SGDLS, CDR2 YYNGEE. The CDR3 here is CASSDNEGLAGTSSYNEQFF. CDR3 nucleotides: TGTGCCAGCAGCGATAACGAAGGACTAGCGGGAACTAGCTCCTACAATGAGCAGTTCTTC.

This clone was counted once. Other DNA sequences in this specimen translate into the identical CDR3. This chain uses TRBV7-2 with TRBJ2-7; a weak D match, TRBD1 (6 bases). Looked up from germline, CDR1 is SGHTA and CDR2 is FQGNSA. This CDR3 is 13 amino acids long. Trimming stripped 1 base from V and 3 bases from J, with 7 bases between. For the CDR3, the DNA is TGTGCCAGCAGCTTAGAGGACAGCTACGAGCAGTACTTC. Encoded protein: CASSLEDSYEQYF.

This rearrangement joins TRBV7-9 to TRBJ1-4; the D is unclear. CDR1 is SEHNR, CDR2 FQNEAQ, per germline (reference sequence). The CDR3 loop spans 17 amino acids. Trimming shortened V by 3 bases and J by 7 bases, and 21 bases separated the two germline ends. The CDR3 bases are TGTGCCAGCAGCTTTCTGAATGGTGGCCCGGACGGTGAAAAACTGTTTTTT. It yields the protein CASSFLNGGPDGEKLFF.

CDR3 sequence: CASSWAGTGGEYEQYF. In nucleotides, the CDR3 is TGTGCCAGCAGCTGGGCGGGGACAGGGGGCGAATACGAGCAGTACTTC. The chain is built from TRBV13 and TRBJ2-7; 12 nucleotides agree with TRBD1. With V trimmed by 4 bases and J by 4 bases, 8 bases remained unmatched. Germline CDR1 and CDR2: PRHDT and FYEKMQ (reference sequence). The CDR3 loop spans 16 amino acids.